This T cell receptor (beta chain) was identified during a study of post-analysis software for immune sequencing data. The wider study: There were relapsing-remitting, secondary progressive and progressive-relapsing multiple sclerosis among the disease courses included. Study observations and caveats: Controls showed lower frequencies than patients for 4 or 5 TRBV segments, and TRBV5-6, TRBV5-1 and TRBV20-1 were among these. Among multiple sclerosis patients, normalized Chao1 diversity was significantly below that of controls.

The authors incorporated unique molecular identifiers into the TCR beta cDNA libraries. Input amounts of about 0.95 to 10 million T cells were used. These gave 500,000 or so cDNA molecules, so each molecule approximated one T cell. Via MiXCR, TCRdb re-called the PCR reads, giving one row per CDR3 protein. Of about 380,000 distinct CDR3 sequences in the sample, roughly 30% were seen once. The J segment lost 11 bases and the V segment lost 0 bases, leaving 14 bases of the junction unmatched. CDR1 and CDR2 from the germline V gene are MNHEY and SVGAGI. The CDR3 spans 16 residues. This clonotype was counted only a few times. The antigen is undetermined.

Sequencing used blood. This chain uses TRBV6-5 with TRBJ1-1; TRBD1 matches at 8 bases. The sequence was obtained from a girl aged 5-17 years with multiple sclerosis. The CDR3 protein is CASSYSEGHRGVGAFF. The DNA for the CDR3 is TGTGCCAGCAGTTACTCGGAGGGCCACAGGGGGGTTGGTGCTTTCTTT.